This T cell receptor beta chain was documented in a study of T cell responses to AZD1222 COVID-19 vaccine. Findings of the study overall: Just 6 or 7 people given AZD1222 tested seropositive at baseline. Compared with day 0, the breadth and depth of the Spike-specific TCR repertoire rose significantly after two doses of AZD1222. Variant regions that are unmutated are reportedly the target of nearly half of spike-specific TCRs.

Germline V gene sequence: CDR1 MDHEN, CDR2 SYDVKM. V lost 7 bases and J 4 bases, leaving 13 bases between the germline ends. The CDR3 runs to 14 residues. About this clone: Its antigen is not identified.

Libraries were prepared by immunoSEQ multiplex PCR; TCRdb keeps only in-frame clonotypes and omits some of them. Among 95,000 to 150,000 clones listed, about 93% were seen once. This sequence was found in an adult who received the AZD1222 COVID-19 vaccine. The gene calls are TRBV28 and TRBJ1-4; D gene unclear. The material was peripheral blood, obtained 28 days after the second AZD1222 dose. The CDR3 region has the DNA TGTGCCAGCAACTCCCCAGGAAATAATGAAAAACTGTTTTTT. Translation: CASNSPGNNEKLFF.